This is a list of T cell receptor beta chains from one sample in a study of STAT3 mutations in large granular lymphocyte leukemia. Data came from immunoSEQ multiplex PCR; TCRdb stores just in-frame clones and leaves some out. This table holds a few thousand clones, just over 70% found once. Specimen: PBMCs. These receptors were collected from a human donor with T large granular lymphocyte leukemia. Some clones in this sample may be carry-over from other donors' samples. Both conserved end residues are part of each CDR3. A D gene is named only where the DNA matches it firmly. Some rows mark clone size as missing; the rest say once, few, many or name a class of expanded clone.

J	size	D	V	DNA	CDR3
TRBJ2-7	.	.	TRBV9	TGTGCCAGCAGCGTAGGGGTTGGCTACGAGCAGTACTTC	CASSVGVGYEQYF
TRBJ2-5	.	.	TRBV7-9	TGTGCCAGCAGCTTATACACAGGGACCCAGTACTTC	CASSLYTGTQYF
TRBJ1-6	few	.	TRBV5-4	TGTGCCAGCGGCGGGAGCTCCTATAATTCACCCCTCCACTTT	CASGGSSYNSPLHF
TRBJ2-1	.	.	TRBV5-1	TGCGCCAGCAGCCCCAGCAGCTCCTACAATGAGCAGTTCTTC	CASSPSSSYNEQFF
TRBJ2-1	.	.	TRBV30	TGTGCCTGGAGCGAGGCACGGGGGGCCCCGAGGAATGAGCAGTTCTTC	CAWSEARGAPRNEQFF
TRBJ1-2	.	TRBD1	TRBV7-2	TGTGCCAGCAGCTTTGGGTCAGGGGGCGACGATGGCTACACCTTC	CASSFGSGGDDGYTF
TRBJ1-2	.	.	TRBV5-4	TGTGCCAGCAGCTCGACTATGGGCTACACCTTC	CASSSTMGYTF
TRBJ1-1	few	.	TRBV25-1	TGTGCCAGCAGTGAAACCGGCGCTGCGAACACTGAAGCTTTCTTT	CASSETGAANTEAFF
TRBJ1-5	few	.	TRBV25-1	TGTGCCAGCAGTGAGGGTAATCATCAGCCCCAGCATTTT	CASSEGNHQPQHF
TRBJ2-5	.	TRBD1	TRBV18	TGTGCCAGCTCACCACTCGACAGGGCGGGAGAGACCCAGTACTTC	CASSPLDRAGETQYF
TRBJ2-1	few	.	TRBV10-1	TGCGCCAGCAGTGAGTCGATTGAGGGGAATCAGCAGTTCTTC	CASSESIEGNQQFF
TRBJ1-6	.	.	TRBV5-6	TGTGCCAGCAGCAAGGACAGAGACTCACCCCTCCACTTT	CASSKDRDSPLHF
TRBJ2-3	few	TRBD2	TRBV5-1	TGCGCCAGCAGCCTAGCGGGAGAGGGAGATACGCAGTATTTT	CASSLAGEGDTQYF
TRBJ1-2	.	.	TRBV18	TGTGCCAGCTCACCACGGGAGGAGAATGGCTACACCTTC	CASSPREENGYTF
TRBJ2-3	.	.	TRBV5-1	TGCGCCAGCAGCTGGGAGCAGGGCGGAGATACGCAGTATTTT	CASSWEQGGDTQYF
TRBJ1-4	.	.	TRBV30	TGTGCTTCCTCTAATGTCGGTGAAAAACTGTTTTTT	CASSNVGEKLFF
TRBJ1-2	.	TRBD1	TRBV5-1	TGCGCCAGCAGCTTGCGGACAGGGGGCGCGATTCGCTATGGCTACACCTTC	CASSLRTGGAIRYGYTF
TRBJ2-7	.	.	TRBV5-1	TGCGCCAGCAGCTTGGAGTGGGACGAGCAGTACTTC	CASSLEWDEQYF
TRBJ2-7	.	.	TRBV6-6	TGTGCGATTGGAGCCTTGGGCGAGCAGTACTTC	CAIGALGEQYF
TRBJ1-5	.	.	TRBV30	TGTGCCTGGAGCCCCTCCGAGGGGCCCCAGCATTTT	CAWSPSEGPQHF
TRBJ2-1	.	.	TRBV29-1	TGCAGCGTTGGATTTGAGCAGTTCTTC	CSVGFEQFF
TRBJ2-1	.	.	TRBV2	TGTGCCAGCAGTGAAGCAGCAGGGATTAACAATGAGCAGTTCTTC	CASSEAAGINNEQFF
TRBJ2-1	few	TRBD1	TRBV6-5	TGTGCCAGCAGTTACTCGAACAGGGGCTCTTACAATGAGCAGTTCTTC	CASSYSNRGSYNEQFF
TRBJ2-7	.	.	TRBV14	TGTGCCAGCAGCCAAGGTCCTGGGGGCGAGCAGTACTTC	CASSQGPGGEQYF
TRBJ2-7	.	.	TRBV5-5	TGTGCCAGCAGCTTGAGGAGGGGTCAGGGTAGCGAGCAGTACTTC	CASSLRRGQGSEQYF
TRBJ2-3	.	TRBD2	TRBV7-2	TGTGCCAGCAGCTTATGGGCTAGCGGGGAGGTTTCAGATACGCAGTATTTT	CASSLWASGEVSDTQYF
TRBJ2-1	.	.	TRBV5-6	TGTGCCAGCAGCTTGGCGGGGCTCAATGAGCAGTTCTTC	CASSLAGLNEQFF
TRBJ1-2	once	.	TRBV6-5	TGTGCCAGCAGTTACTCTGGGGCCAACTATGGCTACACCTTC	CASSYSGANYGYTF
TRBJ2-3	few	TRBD1	TRBV6-6	TGTGCCAGCACCCAAGGGGGCACCATTAGCACAGATACGCAGTATTTT	CASTQGGTISTDTQYF
TRBJ1-5	medium-sized	.	TRBV5-1	TGCGCCAGCAGCTTGGAAGGGCAGCCCAATCAGCCCCAGCATTTT	CASSLEGQPNQPQHF
TRBJ2-7	.	.	TRBV27	TGTGCCAGCAGTTTAGGGAGACATATCTACGAGCAGTACTTC	CASSLGRHIYEQYF
TRBJ1-2	.	TRBD1	TRBV30	TGTGCCTGGACTACAGGGGCAGGCGGCTACACCTTC	CAWTTGAGGYTF
TRBJ2-7	once	TRBD1	TRBV5-1	TGCGCCAGCAGTTGGACAGGGGGGAACGAGCAGTACTTC	CASSWTGGNEQYF
TRBJ1-1	.	TRBD1	TRBV5-4	TGTGCCAGCGGAAAGGGGACAGGGAACACTGAAGCTTTCTTT	CASGKGTGNTEAFF
TRBJ2-7	.	TRBD1	TRBV29-1	TGCAGCGTTGAAAGCACAGGGGTGACGTACGAGCAGTACTTC	CSVESTGVTYEQYF
TRBJ1-2	.	TRBD1	TRBV4-1	TGCGCCAGCAGCCTGACAGGGGGCGATGGCTACACCTTC	CASSLTGGDGYTF
TRBJ1-6	once	TRBD1	TRBV19	TGTGCCAGTAACCGGGGTCCGGGACAGTCGAATTCACCCCTCCACTTT	CASNRGPGQSNSPLHF
TRBJ1-6	.	TRBD1	TRBV6-1	TGTGCCAGCGGACAGGGGTGGAATTCACCCCTCCACTTT	CASGQGWNSPLHF
TRBJ1-2	.	TRBD1	TRBV5-1	TGCGCCAGCAGCTTGCAGTATCAGGGGGCCGACTATGGCTACACCTTC	CASSLQYQGADYGYTF
TRBJ2-3	.	.	TRBV5-6	TGTGCCAGCAGCTGGGCGGGCTCCATAAGCACAGATACGCAGTATTTT	CASSWAGSISTDTQYF
TRBJ1-2	.	TRBD1	TRBV18	TGTGCCAGCTCAGAGGACAGGGACTATGGCTACACCTTC	CASSEDRDYGYTF
TRBJ2-1	once	.	TRBV5-1	TGCGCCAGCAGCGAGGGCACCTACAATGAGCAGTTCTTC	CASSEGTYNEQFF
TRBJ1-2	.	.	TRBV29-1	TGCAGCGTTGACCGCCAGCCGGGGGGCTACACCTTC	CSVDRQPGGYTF
TRBJ2-1	.	.	TRBV5-7	TGTGCCAGCAGCTTGGAGGCGGGGCCGAGCTCCTACAATGAGCAGTTCTTC	CASSLEAGPSSYNEQFF
TRBJ1-1	.	TRBD1	TRBV10-2	TGCGCCAGTCGGGACAGGGGCTCGAACACTGAAGCTTTCTTT	CASRDRGSNTEAFF
TRBJ1-2	few	TRBD1	TRBV7-2	TGTGCCAGCAGCTCTCAGGGGGGGATAGACTATGGCTACACCTTC	CASSSQGGIDYGYTF
TRBJ2-7	.	TRBD2	TRBV4-1	TGCGCCAGCAGCCAAGATGGGAGCGGGAGGACCTACGAGCAGTACTTC	CASSQDGSGRTYEQYF
TRBJ1-2	.	TRBD1	TRBV30	TGTGCCTGGACGTTGGGGACAGGGCATGGCTACACCTTC	CAWTLGTGHGYTF
TRBJ2-7	.	TRBD1	TRBV29-1	TGCAGCGTTGAAGTCGCCGGGACAGCAACAGCCTACGAGCAGTACTTC	CSVEVAGTATAYEQYF
TRBJ2-6	once	.	TRBV2	TGTGCCAGCAGTGAAGTGGGGGCGGGGGCCAACGTCCTGACTTTC	CASSEVGAGANVLTF
TRBJ1-2	.	.	TRBV5-4	TGTGCCAGCAGCCCCCAGGGAGCATACTATGGCTACACCTTC	CASSPQGAYYGYTF